This TCR beta chain was sequenced for a study of T cell responses to AZD1222 COVID-19 vaccine. General observations from the study: Most donors were white British and more were female, and clonal diversity was possibly underestimated.

In the case of this clone: Its specificity is unknown.

Germline CDR1 reads SGHTA; CDR2 reads FQGTGA. The CDR3 totals 16 residues. V lost 5 bases and J lost 0, with 14 bases in between. Clones were sequenced by immunoSEQ multiplex PCR, and TCRdb holds only the in-frame ones, with some missing. The sample comprises approximately 150,000 clones, approximately 90% of which are singletons, and less than 5% rests with the top ten. The chain recombines TRBV7-3 with TRBJ2-1; D is unclear. The TCR originated in an adult who received the AZD1222 COVID-19 vaccine. The sample here was peripheral blood, taken 28 days after the second AZD1222 dose. The CDR3 DNA is TGTGCCAGCAGCCCCCCCGTCGTGAACTCCTACAATGAGCAGTTCTTC. This translates into CASSPPVVNSYNEQFF.